Presented here are 23 T cell receptor beta chains from one specimen sequenced in a study of early T cells in non-severe SARS-CoV-2 infection. MiXCR was run by TCRdb on the 5' RACE reads, yielding one entry per CDR3 protein. This table has about 77,000 distinct CDR3 sequences, roughly 9.6% appearing once. The sample comprised whole blood. The receptors derive from an adult who was a healthcare worker with PCR-confirmed SARS-CoV-2 infection or an uninfected control (not recorded which).

This clonotype was seen a handful of times. The rearrangement uses TRBV15 and TRBJ1-1; 9 nucleotides align to TRBD1. Germline V gives CDR1 LNHNV, CDR2 YYDKDF (reference sequence). The V gene end was trimmed by 2 bases and the J gene end by 5 bases; junction bases not matched to a gene: 9. The CDR3 runs 16 residues. The CDR3 DNA sequence: TGTGCCACCAGCAGAACTACACAGGGGGCAGGTACTGAAGCTTTCTTT. Protein product: CATSRTTQGAGTEAFF.

This chain connects TRBV27 to TRBJ2-1; 8 nucleotides align to TRBD1. The trim removed 3 bases at V and 5 bases at J, leaving 6 bases unmatched. The CDR3 has 15 residues. Per germline, CDR1 MNHEY and CDR2 SMNVEV (reference sequence). Written as DNA, the CDR3 is TGTGCCAGCAGTTTCAACGACAGGGGCCACAATGAGCAGTTCTTC. Its protein product is CASSFNDRGHNEQFF.

This clonotype came up once. The genes are TRBV12-3 or TRBV12-4 and TRBJ2-7, with 9 bases that match TRBD2. This CDR3 is built from 16 residues. The ends lost 5 bases at V and 2 bases at J; junction bases unmatched: 10. In DNA form, the CDR3 reads TGTGCCAGCAGTCTACTCTCGGGACTAGCACCCTACGAGCAGTACTTC. This gives the protein CASSLLSGLAPYEQYF.

This clonotype was seen more than once but under ten times. The rearrangement uses TRBV5-4 and TRBJ1-6; 7 nucleotides align to TRBD1. CDR3 size: 17 residues. In germline, CDR1 is SGHNT, CDR2 YYREEE (reference sequence). V was clipped by 4 bases and J by 0 bases; unmatched bases: 7. The CDR3 loop is CASSQTGLSSYNSPLHF. CDR3 nucleotides: TGTGCCAGCAGCCAGACAGGGCTCAGCTCCTATAATTCACCCCTCCACTTT.

The V and J genes are TRBV11-2 and TRBJ2-7, with 8 positions matching TRBD2. Losses at the gene ends were 5 bases for V and 0 bases for J; bases not matched to a gene: 6. The germline CDR1 and CDR2 sequences are SGHAT and FQNNGV. This CDR3 is 15 amino acids long. The CDR3 is CASSQISGDSYEQYF. The CDR3 DNA is TGTGCCAGCAGCCAGATTAGCGGGGACTCCTACGAGCAGTACTTC.

This clonotype has at least ten counts. The V and J genes are TRBV20-1 and TRBJ1-5; D gene uncertain. The V end lost 2 bases, the J end lost 6 bases, and 8 bases lay between the germline ends. Germline CDR1 DFQATT, CDR2 SNEGSKA (reference sequence). The CDR3 runs to 12 residues. The CDR3 DNA reads as TGCAGTGCTAGATCTATTAGTCAGCCCCAGCATTTT. Amino acids: CSARSISQPQHF.

The chain's CDR3 is CASSSLTGVTGELFF. The DNA for the CDR3 is TGTGCCAGCAGTTCCCTAACTGGAGTTACCGGGGAGCTGTTTTTT. This chain joins TRBV12-3 or TRBV12-4 and TRBJ2-2; D gene unclear. This CDR3 spans 15 amino acids. V lost 4 bases and J lost 5, with 14 bases in between.

This clonotype was seen more than once but under ten times. The chain uses TRBV27 and TRBJ1-5; D gene uncertain. The CDR3 has 15 amino acids. V gave up 5 bases and J gave up 2 bases, with 13 bases separating them. Germline CDR1 MNHEY, CDR2 SMNVEV (reference sequence). The chain's CDR3 is CASSAYTGGNQPQHF. The CDR3, as DNA: TGTGCCAGCAGTGCATACACCGGCGGCAATCAGCCCCAGCATTTT.

This clonotype has a handful of counts. V is TRBV4-2 and J is TRBJ1-1; D remains unclear. The CDR3 consists of 16 residues. The germline gives CDR1 LGHNA, CDR2 YNFKEQ. The germline V and J ends were trimmed by 0 bases and 2 bases, with 13 bases remaining between them. The CDR3 DNA reads TGTGCCAGCAGCCAAGAAAGGACCGGTGGCAACACTGAAGCTTTCTTT. Encoded protein: CASSQERTGGNTEAFF.

This clonotype has ten or more counts. The chain has TRBV3-1 and TRBJ1-5, with TRBD1 identical over 8 bases. This CDR3 contains 13 residues. The V gene's germline CDR1 is LGHDT and CDR2 YNNKEL (reference sequence). V was pared by 3 bases and J by 5 bases, with 0 bases of the junction left unmatched. The CDR3 is CASSQDRDQPQHF. The CDR3 DNA is TGTGCCAGCAGCCAGGACAGGGATCAGCCCCAGCATTTT.

The chain is built from TRBV27 and TRBJ2-7; possible D gene TRBD2, 5 bases. Trimming shortened V by 6 bases and J by 0 bases, and 18 bases separated the two germline ends. CDR1 MNHEY and CDR2 SMNVEV come from the germline V gene (reference sequence). The CDR3 covers 16 residues. CDR3 loop: CASSLGFAGPSYEQYF. As DNA, the CDR3 is TGTGCCAGCAGCCTCGGTTTCGCGGGCCCCTCCTACGAGCAGTACTTC.

This clonotype was counted at least ten times. One end of the junction is discordant with germline, which a read error may explain. This sequence joins TRBV20-1 and TRBJ2-1; tentative D call: TRBD1 (5 bases). Germline CDR1 DFQATT, CDR2 SNEGSKA (reference sequence). This CDR3 is 11 amino acids long. The CDR3 nucleotides are TGCAGTCCGACTTGGGGCTCTCAGGTGGAGTTC. Residues: CSPTWGSQVEF.

The rearrangement uses TRBV9 and TRBJ2-1; 9 nucleotides line up with TRBD2. Germline loops: CDR1 SGDLS, CDR2 YYNGEE. CDR3 length: 15 residues. The ends lost 2 bases at V and 3 bases at J; junction bases unmatched: 3. In DNA form, the CDR3 reads TGTGCCAGCAGCGTTAGCGGGAGAGACTACAATGAGCAGTTCTTC. Amino acid sequence: CASSVSGRDYNEQFF. Full variable domain (missing parts from reference TRBV9 and TRBJ2-1): DSGVTQTPKHLITATGQRVTLRCSPRSGDLSVYWYQQSLDQGLQFLIQYYNGEERAKGNILERFSAQQFPDLHSELNLSSLELGDSALYFCASSVSGRDYNEQFFGPGTRLTVL.

This clonotype has only a few counts. This chain joins TRBV27 and TRBJ2-5; D remains ambiguous. The length of the CDR3 is 15 residues. Germline V gene sequence: CDR1 MNHEY, CDR2 SMNVEV (reference sequence). Trimming stripped 1 base from V and 5 bases from J, with 14 bases between. CDR3 sequence: CASSLFARGWETQYF. CDR3 nucleotides: TGTGCCAGCAGTTTATTTGCTAGAGGATGGGAGACCCAGTACTTC.

This clonotype was counted many times. The genes are TRBV20-1 and TRBJ2-1, with TRBD2 identical over 13 bases. The V segment lost 2 bases and the J segment 6 bases; nucleotides outside the gene matches: 10. CDR1 and CDR2 from the germline V gene are DFQATT and SNEGSKA (reference sequence). The CDR3 runs to 17 residues. DNA of the CDR3: TGCAGTGCTAGAATCCGAGGACTAGCGGGAGTTGTCAATGAGCAGTTCTTC. The encoded protein is CSARIRGLAGVVNEQFF.

This clonotype was observed at least ten times. The V call is TRBV20-1, the J call TRBJ2-1; 10 bases agree with TRBD2. CDR1 DFQATT and CDR2 SNEGSKA come from the germline V gene (reference sequence). Unmatched junction bases numbered 14, after V lost 5 bases and J lost 7 bases. The CDR3 extends over 16 amino acids. The CDR3 protein is CSAASASGSFGNEQFF. The CDR3, as DNA: TGCAGTGCTGCCTCGGCTAGCGGGAGTTTCGGGAATGAGCAGTTCTTC.

This clonotype appeared many times. The chain recombines TRBV20-1 with TRBJ2-3, with TRBD2 identical over 8 bases. This CDR3 has 15 amino acids. Germline assignment: CDR1 DFQATT and CDR2 SNEGSKA (reference sequence). V shed 2 bases, J shed 3 bases, and the junction held 7 bases outside the gene matches. CDR3 sequence (DNA): TGCAGTGCTAGACGGCCCAGCGGGAGTACAGATACGCAGTATTTT. Amino acid sequence: CSARRPSGSTDTQYF.

The sample holds many counts of this clonotype. V usage is TRBV28 and J usage is TRBJ1-4; D is ambiguous. Trimming took 5 bases from V and 6 from J, leaving 10 bases between them. CDR1 and CDR2 from the germline V gene are MDHEN and SYDVKM. The CDR3 length is 13 residues. CDR3 sequence (DNA): TGTGCCAGCAGTCCGCCGGGCTATGAAAAACTGTTTTTT. Its protein product is CASSPPGYEKLFF. The whole variable domain, filled in from reference TRBV28 and TRBJ1-4, reads DVKVTQSSRYLVKRTGEKVFLECVQDMDHENMFWYRQDPGLGLRLIYFSYDVKMKEKGDIPEGYSVSREKKERFSLILESASTNQTSMYLCASSPPGYEKLFFGSGTQLSVL.

A few counts support this clonotype. The V gene is TRBV3-1, the J gene TRBJ2-6, with TRBD1 matching over 7 bases. The CDR3 is 15 residues long. The germline CDR1 and CDR2 sequences are LGHDT and YNNKEL (reference sequence). V lost 5 bases, J lost 2 bases, and 3 bases stayed unmatched. The CDR3, as DNA: TGTGCCAGCAGCGCAACAGGGGCTGGGGCCAACGTCCTGACTTTC. This encodes CASSATGAGANVLTF.

This clonotype was counted at least ten times. The chain is built from TRBV12-3 or TRBV12-4 and TRBJ2-2; possible D gene TRBD1, 6 bases. Between the trimmed V and J ends, which lost 6 bases and 1 base, there was a span of 12 bases. The length of the CDR3 is 15 residues. The CDR3 here is CASSRTVLNTGELFF. CDR3 nucleotides: TGTGCCAGCAGCCGGACAGTTCTGAACACCGGGGAGCTGTTTTTT.

In its sample, this clonotype was seen many times. The V and J genes are TRBV24-1 and TRBJ2-3; TRBD2 matches at 10 bases. The CDR3 extends over 17 amino acids. The ends lost 4 bases at V and 4 bases at J; junction bases unmatched: 10. Germline-derived CDR1 and CDR2 are KGHDR and SFDVKD. CDR3 sequence: CATSDPALAGASDTQYF. Here the CDR3 DNA reads TGTGCCACCAGTGACCCCGCCCTAGCGGGAGCATCAGATACGCAGTATTTT.

V is TRBV7-6 and J is TRBJ2-1, with D maybe TRBD1 (6 bases). In germline, CDR1 is SGHVS, CDR2 FNYEAQ. V was cut by 5 bases and J by 6 bases, with 20 bases left in between. CDR3 length: 16 amino acids. The DNA of the CDR3 is TGTGCCAGCAGCCCTTCTGTCACAACAGGGAGCAATGAGCAGTTCTTC. Protein: CASSPSVTTGSNEQFF.

This clonotype was seen a handful of times. V and J are TRBV28 and TRBJ2-3; 9 bases line up with TRBD2. Per germline, CDR1 MDHEN and CDR2 SYDVKM. V lost 5 bases to trimming and J lost 5 bases; unmatched junction nucleotides: 14. The CDR3 is made up of 17 amino acids. In nucleotides, the CDR3 is TGTGCCAGCAGTGCACCGGCCTTTGCGGGAGGGGTAGATACGCAGTATTTT. Protein product: CASSAPAFAGGVDTQYF. Drawing the rest from reference TRBV28 and TRBJ2-3, the complete variable domain is DVKVTQSSRYLVKRTGEKVFLECVQDMDHENMFWYRQDPGLGLRLIYFSYDVKMKEKGDIPEGYSVSREKKERFSLILESASTNQTSMYLCASSAPAFAGGVDTQYFGPGTRLTVL.